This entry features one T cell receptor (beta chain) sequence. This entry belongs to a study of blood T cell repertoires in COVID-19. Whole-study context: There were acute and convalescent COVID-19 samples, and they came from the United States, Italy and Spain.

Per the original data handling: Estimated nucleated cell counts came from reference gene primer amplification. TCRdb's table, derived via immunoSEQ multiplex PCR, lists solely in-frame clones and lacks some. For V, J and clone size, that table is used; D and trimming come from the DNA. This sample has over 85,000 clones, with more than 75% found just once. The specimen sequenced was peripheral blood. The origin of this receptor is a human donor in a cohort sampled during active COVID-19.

DNA of the CDR3: TGTGCCAGCAGCTCGACCCCGCGGGAGCAGTTCTTC. Protein: CASSSTPREQFF. The V and J genes are TRBV7-8 and TRBJ2-1; D ambiguous. The CDR3 length is 12 residues. V was shortened by 4 bases and J by 10 bases, with 11 bases between the two germline ends. The V gene's germline CDR1 is SGHVS and CDR2 FQNEAQ.